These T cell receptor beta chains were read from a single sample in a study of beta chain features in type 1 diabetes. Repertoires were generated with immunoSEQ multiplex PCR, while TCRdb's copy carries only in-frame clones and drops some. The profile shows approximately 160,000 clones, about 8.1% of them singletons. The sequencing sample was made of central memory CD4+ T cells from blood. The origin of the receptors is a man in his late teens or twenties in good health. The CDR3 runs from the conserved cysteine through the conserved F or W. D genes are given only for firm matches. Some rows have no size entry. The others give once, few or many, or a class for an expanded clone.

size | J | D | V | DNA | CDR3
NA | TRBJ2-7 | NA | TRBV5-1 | TGCGCCAGCAGCTTGGCCCACTCCTACGAGCAGTACTTC | CASSLAHSYEQYF
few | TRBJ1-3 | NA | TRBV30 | TGTGCCTGGGCGACAGCAAGCTCTGGAAACACCATATATTTT | CAWATASSGNTIYF
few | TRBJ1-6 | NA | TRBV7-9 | TGTGCCAGCAGCTTAGGGGAGACCGGCAATTCACCCCTCCACTTT | CASSLGETGNSPLHF
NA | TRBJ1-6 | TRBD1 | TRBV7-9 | TGTGCCAGCAGCTCCGTGTGGACAGGGGGCGTCTCACCCCTCCACTTT | CASSSVWTGGVSPLHF
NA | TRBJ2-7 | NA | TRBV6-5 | TGTGCCAGCAGCGACAGTTTAAAGTACGAGCAGTACTTC | CASSDSLKYEQYF
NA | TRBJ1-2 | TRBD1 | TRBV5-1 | TGCGCCAGCAGCGCGGGACAGACTAACTATGGCTACACCTTC | CASSAGQTNYGYTF
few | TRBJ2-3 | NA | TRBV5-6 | TGTGCCAGCAGCATTAATGGTGCGGGCACAGATACGCAGTATTTT | CASSINGAGTDTQYF
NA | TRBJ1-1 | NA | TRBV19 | TGTGCCAGTAGTATGGTCAACATGAACACTGAAGCTTTCTTT | CASSMVNMNTEAFF
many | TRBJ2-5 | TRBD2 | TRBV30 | TGTGCCTGGGGTGAGATAGGGACTAGCGGGGGACTCCAAGAGACCCAGTACTTC | CAWGEIGTSGGLQETQYF
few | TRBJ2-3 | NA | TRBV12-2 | TGTGCAAGTCGCTTAGCGCTGAGCGGGGTTGCCACAGATACGCAGTATTTT | CASRLALSGVATDTQYF
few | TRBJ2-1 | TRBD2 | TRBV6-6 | TGTGCCAGCAGGTCACTAGCGGGAGTGGACAATGAGCAGTTCTTC | CASRSLAGVDNEQFF
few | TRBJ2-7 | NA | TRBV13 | TGTGCCAGCAGCTTAGAAACCAGGGGCTCCTACGAGCAGTACTTC | CASSLETRGSYEQYF
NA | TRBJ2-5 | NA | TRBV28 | TGTGCCAGCAGGCAGGGGCGTACCCAAGAGACCCAGTACTTC | CASRQGRTQETQYF
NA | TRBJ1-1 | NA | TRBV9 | TGTGCCAGCACCACCCAGCCGGACATGAACACTGAAGCTTTCTTT | CASTTQPDMNTEAFF
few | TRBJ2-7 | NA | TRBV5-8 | TGTGCCAGCAGCCGTGACAGTCCCTACGAGCAGTACTTC | CASSRDSPYEQYF
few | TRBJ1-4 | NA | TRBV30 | TGTGCCTGGAGTGATGGCCGATCCAATGAAAAACTGTTTTTT | CAWSDGRSNEKLFF
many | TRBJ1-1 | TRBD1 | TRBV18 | TGTGCCAGCTCACCTGGACAGGGGGCTGAAGCTTTCTTT | CASSPGQGAEAFF